The 9 T cell receptor beta chains below were found in one sample sequenced in a study of PD-1 blockade in classical Hodgkin lymphoma. TCRdb keeps only in-frame clones here, not all; method: immunoSEQ multiplex PCR. This sample has about 34,000 clones; approximately 82% occur once, and the top ten carry under 20%. After autologous stem cell transplantation all patients relapsed, and prior brentuximab vedotin exposure differed between cohorts. The sample here was peripheral blood mononuclear cells (PBMCs), taken before the second cycle of nivolumab. The receptors derive from a human donor with classical Hodgkin lymphoma.

V usage is TRBV7-3 and J usage is TRBJ1-2; perhaps TRBD1 as D (5 bases). The CDR3 has 15 residues. Germline CDR1 reads SGHTA; CDR2 reads FQGTGA. With 1 base removed from V and 4 bases from J, the gap between germline ends came to 13 bases. This CDR3 reads CASSLKSQGGYGYTF. The DNA of the CDR3 is TGTGCCAGCAGCTTAAAGAGTCAGGGAGGCTATGGCTACACCTTC.

V gene TRBV5-4 combines with J gene TRBJ2-3, with TRBD2 as a possible D gene (7 bases). Trimming removed 2 bases at V and 4 bases at J, with 17 bases between. The CDR3 length is 16 residues. Per germline, CDR1 SGHNT and CDR2 YYREEE (reference sequence). CDR3 region: CASSLMEGGGPDTQYF. The CDR3 DNA reads as TGTGCCAGCAGCTTAATGGAAGGGGGGGGCCCAGATACGCAGTATTTT. Using reference TRBV5-4 and TRBJ2-3 for the parts outside the CDR3, the full variable domain is ETGVTQSPTHLIKTRGQQVTLRCSSQSGHNTVSWYQQALGQGPQFIFQYYREEENGRGNFPPRFSGLQFPNYSSELNVNALELDDSALYLCASSLMEGGGPDTQYFGPGTRLTVL.

The chain combines TRBV9 with TRBJ2-2; D is ambiguous. The CDR3 has 17 amino acids. V was pared by 1 base and J by 3 bases, with 16 bases between. From germline, CDR1 is SGDLS and CDR2 YYNGEE. The CDR3 spells CASSVPSGPAYTGELFF. CDR3 bases: TGTGCCAGCAGCGTACCCTCAGGTCCGGCTTACACCGGGGAGCTGTTTTTT.

This chain connects TRBV5-1 to TRBJ2-5, with D perhaps assigned TRBD1 or TRBD2 (7 bases each). Looked up from germline, CDR1 is SGHRS and CDR2 is YFSETQ. V lost 1 base, J lost 4 bases, and 14 bases lay in between. The CDR3 runs to 15 residues. The CDR3 DNA follows: TGCGCCAGCAGCTTGACAGGGGAGGGAAGAGAGACCCAGTACTTC. The encoded protein is CASSLTGEGRETQYF.

Only a few counts were recorded for this clone. This chain connects TRBV4-1 to TRBJ1-2, with a tentative D call TRBD1 (5 bases). From germline, CDR1 is MGHRA and CDR2 YSYEKL. V dropped 5 bases and J dropped 8 bases, with 18 bases sitting between them. This CDR3 is 14 amino acids long. The CDR3 region has the DNA TGCGCCAGCAGCGCGACCGGGACGGCGTACGGCTACACCTTC. Protein: CASSATGTAYGYTF.

The V and J genes are TRBV5-4 and TRBJ2-3; 12 bases map to TRBD2. This CDR3 comprises 17 residues. Trimming took 1 base from V and 1 from J; bases not matched to a gene: 4. Looked up from germline, CDR1 is SGHNT and CDR2 is YYREEE (reference sequence). CDR3 DNA sequence: TGTGCCAGCAGCTTGACTAGCGGGGGGTGGGGCACAGATACGCAGTATTTT. Amino acid sequence: CASSLTSGGWGTDTQYF.

The CDR3 nucleotides read TGTGCCAGCAGGGACAGGGGCACAGATACGCAGTATTTT. It encodes CASRDRGTDTQYF. The V call is TRBV6-1, the J call TRBJ2-3, with 8 positions matching TRBD1. Looked up from germline, CDR1 is MNHNS and CDR2 is SASEGT. The CDR3 extends over 13 amino acids. The V gene end was trimmed by 6 bases and the J gene end by 1 base; junction bases not matched to a gene: 0.

The chain employs TRBV11-3 and TRBJ2-1, with D uncertain. V lost 5 bases, J lost 5 bases, and 16 bases lay in between. The CDR3 spans 15 residues. The V gene's germline CDR1 is SGHNT and CDR2 YENEEA. The CDR3 reads CASSPYGDLDNEQFF. CDR3 sequence (DNA): TGTGCCAGCAGCCCCTATGGGGATTTGGACAATGAGCAGTTCTTC.

The V call is TRBV5-8, the J call TRBJ2-7; the match to TRBD1 covers 8 bases. The trim removed 4 bases at V and 3 bases at J, leaving 9 bases unmatched. Germline CDR1 reads SGHTS; CDR2 reads YDEGEE. The CDR3 is 15 residues long. The CDR3 DNA reads TGTGCCAGCAGCCCACCGACAGGGGTCTTCTACGAGCAGTACTTC. It translates to CASSPPTGVFYEQYF.